The 10 T cell receptor beta chains below all came from one sample that was sequenced in a study of neurological immune-mediated disorders. Via MiXCR, TCRdb re-called the 5' RACE reads, giving one row per CDR3 protein. This sample has some 100,000 distinct CDR3 sequences, with around 14% found just once. Time point: longitudinal time-point 2. Source material: PBMCs. These receptors all come from a female donor with HTLV-1-associated myelopathy (HAM/TSP).

In this sample, this clonotype turned up many times. This sequence joins TRBV5-1 and TRBJ2-5; D uncertain. The CDR3 sequence is 13 residues long. Germline lookup yields CDR1 SGHRS and CDR2 YFSETQ. The germline V and J ends were trimmed by 0 bases and 8 bases, with 11 bases remaining between them. The CDR3: CASSLEGGQTQYF. For the CDR3, the DNA is TGCGCCAGCAGCTTGGAGGGCGGTCAAACCCAGTACTTC.

This clonotype has a count of ten or more. V is TRBV7-9 and J is TRBJ1-2; D is unclear. In germline, CDR1 is SEHNR, CDR2 FQNEAQ (reference sequence). The CDR3 covers 15 residues. Deletions cut 2 bases from V and 5 bases from J, with 15 bases between. The CDR3 here is CASSLPDTALYGYTF. The DNA of the CDR3 is TGTGCCAGCAGCTTACCCGACACGGCCCTTTATGGCTACACCTTC.

This clonotype showed up many times. V and J are TRBV20-1 and TRBJ2-1, with TRBD2 identical over 7 bases. Trimming took 2 bases from V and 0 from J; bases not matched to a gene: 4. CDR1 is DFQATT, CDR2 SNEGSKA, per germline (reference sequence). The CDR3 consists of 15 residues. CDR3 sequence: CSARLAVSSYNEQFF. CDR3 sequence (DNA): TGCAGTGCTAGACTAGCGGTGAGCTCCTACAATGAGCAGTTCTTC.

Notes on this clonotype: This may be a read error, as it is one base from a much larger clone. The chain uses TRBV28 and TRBJ2-7, with 11 bases that match TRBD1. CDR3 length: 16 amino acids. The germline V gene has CDR1 MDHEN and CDR2 SYDVKM. CDR3 amino acids: CVSSLAGTGGLNEQYF. CDR3 DNA: TGTGTCAGCAGTTTGGCCGGGACAGGGGGTCTGAACGAGCAGTACTTC. Supplemented by reference TRBV28 and TRBJ2-7, the full variable domain reads DVKVTQSSRYLVKRTGEKVFLECVQDMDHENMFWYRQDPGLGLRLIYFSYDVKMKEKGDIPEGYSVSREKKERFSLILESASTNQTSMYLCVSSLAGTGGLNEQYFGPGTRLTVT.

This clonotype was seen many times. The chain recombines TRBV6-5 with TRBJ2-1; D unclear. Between the trimmed V and J ends, which lost 0 bases and 1 base, there was a span of 10 bases. Germline CDR1 MNHEY, CDR2 SVGAGI. CDR3 size: 16 residues. The DNA of the CDR3 is TGTGCCAGCAGTTACTCGCCGAAACTTTCCTACAATGAGCAGTTCTTC. Protein product: CASSYSPKLSYNEQFF.

This clonotype has a handful of counts. This chain joins TRBV25-1 and TRBJ1-2, with 9 nucleotides matching TRBD1. Germline lookup yields CDR1 MGHDK and CDR2 SYGVNS. The CDR3 covers 13 residues. Trimming cost V 5 bases and J 6 bases; bases outside gene matches: 4. The CDR3 here is CASSKTGGNGYTF. As DNA, the CDR3 is TGTGCCAGCAGTAAGACAGGGGGGAATGGCTACACCTTC.

At least ten counts were recorded for this clonotype. The chain employs TRBV5-1 and TRBJ1-6, with TRBD1 as a possible D gene (5 bases). This CDR3 spans 15 amino acids. Germline V gene data show CDR1 as SGHRS and CDR2 as YFSETQ. Between the trimmed V and J ends, which lost 3 bases and 7 bases, there was a span of 14 bases. The CDR3 nucleotides are TGCGCCAGCAGCTCAGGACTCCCAGGGAATTCACCCCTCCACTTT. Translated, it gives CASSSGLPGNSPLHF.

This clonotype showed up many times. The rearrangement uses TRBV28 and TRBJ2-7; the D is unclear. V lost 5 bases and J 5 bases, leaving 7 bases between the germline ends. Germline V CDR1 and CDR2: MDHEN, SYDVKM. CDR3 length: 11 residues. This CDR3 is CASSHKHEQYF. The CDR3 DNA reads TGTGCCAGCAGTCACAAACACGAGCAGTACTTC.

This clonotype was observed at least ten times. The genes are TRBV20-1 and TRBJ2-3; 11 nucleotides match TRBD2. The CDR3 consists of 18 residues. Losses at the gene ends were 3 bases for V and 8 bases for J; bases not matched to a gene: 19. Germline V gene lookup returns CDR1 DFQATT and CDR2 SNEGSKA (reference sequence). The CDR3 DNA is TGCAGTGCTAGTGTCGCTAGCGGGGGGCGGACCAGCGGCGGTACGCAGTATTTT. Amino acid sequence: CSASVASGGRTSGGTQYF.

This clonotype was counted many times. The chain has TRBV7-8 and TRBJ2-3; 12 bases line up with TRBD2. The germline V gene has CDR1 SGHVS and CDR2 FQNEAQ. Losses at the gene ends were 1 base for V and 0 bases for J; bases not matched to a gene: 14. The CDR3 sequence is 21 residues long. For the CDR3, the DNA is TGTGCCAGCAGCTTAGTGATTCTCCGACTAGCGGGGGCGCATAGCACAGATACGCAGTATTTT. This gives the protein CASSLVILRLAGAHSTDTQYF.